This T cell receptor (beta chain) appears in the sequencing data of a study of T cells in Graves' hyperthyroidism and ophthalmopathy (dated by TCRdb to the late 2010s). A note on the overall study: Peripheral blood samples were taken at the time of initial diagnosis, prior to any treatment. TCR V-J signatures able to tell the groups apart were searched for in a discovery cohort of 90 to 100 patients, of whom 40 to 45 had Graves' ophthalmopathy and about 55 had stable Graves' hyperthyroidism. Once sampling was done, hyperthyroidism patients were given methimazole at a starting dose of 30 mg daily, whereas ophthalmopathy patients were given high-dose intravenous methylprednisolone. The paper reports TCR Vbeta CDR3 sequencing of some 140 peripheral blood samples: under 45 ophthalmopathy, roughly 80 hyperthyroidism and around 17 progressor patients. The 75 to 100 discovery patients were divided at random into training and test sets in a 7:3 ratio. In about 6 Graves' hyperthyroidism patients, the study also compared T-cell repertoires from thyroid tissue with T-cell repertoires from blood. An independent validation cohort of 18 to 20 hyperthyroidism patients and about 16 patients who later progressed to ophthalmopathy tested prospective prediction of ophthalmopathy.

Study-wide conclusions, independent of this receptor: During validation, the model predicted progression to ophthalmopathy a median of about 6.5 months ahead of onset, with around 70% sensitivity and almost 75% specificity. Most expanded thyroid clonotypes (frequency above 0.001) were also detected in blood, a finding suggesting that blood repertoires may reflect thyroid immune responses. No statistical method was used to set the sample size in advance, and investigators knew the group allocation. A model built on a 13 V-J signature distinguished ophthalmopathy from stable hyperthyroidism, reaching roughly 88% sensitivity and 81.08% specificity in cross-validation and 80%/75% in testing.

A patient counted as having stable Graves' hyperthyroidism if no progression to ophthalmopathy occurred over 18 months of follow-up. The hyperthyroidism patients were between 18 and 65 years old and newly diagnosed, with a disease duration of less than 2 months. Patients with uncontrolled infections, other autoimmune diseases, pregnancy or lactation were excluded. Diagnoses were based on clinical symptoms, serum thyroxine and TRAb, thyroid ultrasound and orbital computed tomography. PBMCs were separated from roughly 10 ml of fresh peripheral blood using Ficoll-Paque density gradient centrifugation. Trizol reagent was used to extract total RNA, and RNA quality was then checked on an Agilent 2100 Bioanalyzer. This clonotype has at least ten counts. No antigen is known for it. There are no base qualities to consult, and no much larger clone falls within one base. The germline V gene sets CDR1 to SGHRS and CDR2 to YFSETQ. Unmatched junction bases come to 12, with V trimmed by 3 bases and J by 6 bases. Counted from cysteine to phenylalanine, this CDR3 has 16 amino acids. Only the CDR3 DNA is retained, 48 bases long and in frame from the first base.

The TCR beta CDR3 regions were amplified from the RNA transcripts. For the first round of RT-PCR on the TCR CDR3, the HTBI primer set was used together with the Qiagen OneStep RT-PCR kit. Libraries were constructed in a second round of multiplex PCR, after which size selection and purification were performed. The libraries were sequenced on an Illumina HiSeq2000 using paired-end 100 bp reads. From the authors' description of their analysis: SOAPnuke was used to process the raw data, throwing out any read that contained adapters or uncalled bases, had a mean Phred below 15, or lacked an exact constant-primer or identifier match. COPE v1.2.5 was used to merge the high-quality paired reads, and each unique nucleotide sequence was defined as a clonotype. MiTCR v1.1 was used to align clonotypes to the IMGT TRBV, TRBD and TRBJ reference segments. Only V-J combinations with frequency above 0.0001, covering about 99% of repertoires, were analysed. The TCS score was defined as F50 (clonal expansion) divided by E x V (chaos), with BLOSUM62-based TCRdist calculated between CDR3 peptides within each V-J. Welch's t-statistics and random forest reduced fewer than 600 V-J features to about 12, which were used in a naive Bayes classifier (R e1071). TCRdb reworked the public reads: Q25 trimming with fastp, MiXCR clone assembly, productive beta chains retained. Each record represents a unique CDR3 protein, reported with the most common genes and DNA among its rows. None of the V and J calls come from the authors' own analysis; TCRdb made them. The sample profile shows fewer than 350,000 distinct CDR3 sequences; 21% of them were found once. Clones ranked in the top ten supply around 50% of the sample.

Recombination linked TRBV5-1 to TRBJ2-7; 10 central bases correspond to TRBD1. This TCR derives from a woman between 45 and 65 years old with Graves' hyperthyroidism. The specimen was blood. For the CDR3, the sequence is CASSYLSGTGAGEQYF. The nucleotide sequence is TGCGCCAGCAGCTATTTGTCCGGGACAGGGGCAGGCGAGCAGTACTTC.